The clone carrying this TCR beta chain was observed once. V dropped 1 base and J dropped 1; count of bases not matched to a gene: 5. There are 16 residues in the CDR3. Germline V gives CDR1 SGHKS, CDR2 YYEKEE (reference sequence). Only in-frame clones appear in the TCRdb table, and some are missing; sequencing was by immunoSEQ multiplex PCR. The repertoire includes around 30,000 clones, approximately 94% of them detected once, and about 4% sits in the top ten. The data are from a study of blood T cell repertoires in COVID-19. The chain uses TRBV5-5 and TRBJ1-1; 9 nucleotides match TRBD1. What was sequenced was peripheral blood. The clonotype comes from a human donor with active COVID-19. The donor label of this sample is uncertain. The DNA for the CDR3 is TGTGCCAGCAGCTTGACAGGGGGCAGGAGGAACACTGAAGCTTTCTTT. Residues: CASSLTGGRRNTEAFF.